This entry lists 20 T cell receptor beta chains sequenced from one sample in a study of identical twins (dated by TCRdb to the mid-2010s). Preparation of the library involved 5' RACE. These reads were obtained on an Illumina HiSeq 2000. The public reads were quality trimmed at Q25 with fastp and then assembled into clones with MiXCR by TCRdb, keeping productive beta chains. Each entry is one CDR3 protein sequence, shown with its most common DNA and genes. For this sample there are about 280,000 distinct CDR3 sequences; roughly 8.6% appear just once. The ten largest clones capture roughly 2.1% of the sample. These data are also associated with another study on yellow fever vaccine responses in identical twins.

The sample consisted of memory (CD45RO+) T cells sorted from blood. The cell subset or site label, as the study defines it: CD45RO+ enriched T cells. The source of these receptors is a woman between 18 and 29 years old in good health.

Points on this clonotype: This may be a read error: a much more frequent sequence differs by one nucleotide. The rearrangement joins TRBV4-1 to TRBJ2-5; 13 positions agree with TRBD2. The CDR3 consists of 16 residues. In germline, CDR1 is MGHRA, CDR2 YSYEKL. V was clipped by 1 base and J by 6 bases; unmatched bases: 5. CDR3 DNA sequence: TGCGCCAGCAGCCAAGGGACTAGCGGGAGAGGGAAGACCCAGTACTTC. Its translation: CASSQGTSGRGKTQYF.

This chain uses TRBV3-1 with TRBJ2-5; TRBD2 agrees at 7 bases. Germline trimming cut 4 bases from V and 5 bases from J; bases unmatched to any gene: 10. CDR1 and CDR2 from the germline V gene are LGHDT and YNNKEL (reference sequence). The CDR3 length is 15 residues. The CDR3 nucleotides read TGTGCCAGCAGCCCCGGGATTGGGGGGGTTGAGACCCAGTACTTC. Translated: CASSPGIGGVETQYF.

This clonotype was detected a few times. The chain is built from TRBV7-9 and TRBJ2-5; D unresolved. This CDR3 has 11 residues. V shed 2 bases and J shed 6 bases, with 4 bases lying between them. Germline CDR1 and CDR2: SEHNR and FQNEAQ (reference sequence). The CDR3 DNA reads TGTGCCAGCAGCTTAAGCCAGACCCAGTACTTC. It specifies CASSLSQTQYF.

The chain has TRBV5-1 and TRBJ1-1, with no clear D. Germline V lookup: CDR1 SGHRS, CDR2 YFSETQ. V lost 4 bases, J lost 1 base, and 11 bases lay in between. CDR3 length: 14 residues. The DNA of the CDR3 is TGCGCCAGCAGCCGCAATACTGCGAACACTGAAGCTTTCTTT. It specifies CASSRNTANTEAFF.

This clonotype has more than one count but fewer than ten. The J gene is TRBJ1-2, the V gene TRBV12-3 or TRBV12-4; TRBD1 matches 9 bases. J gave up 5 bases and V 1 base, and 5 bases lay outside the gene matches. The CDR3 is made up of 15 amino acids. The CDR3 spells CASSLGGTGPYGYTF. In DNA, the CDR3 is TGTGCCAGCAGTTTAGGTGGGACAGGGCCTTATGGCTACACCTTC.

This clonotype was observed a handful of times. The CDR3, as DNA: TGTGCCAGTAGTTCCCGGGTAGCGGGGGACACAGATACGCAGTATTTT. Translated: CASSSRVAGDTDTQYF. The V and J genes are TRBV19 and TRBJ2-3, with TRBD2 matching 9 bases. Losses at the gene ends were 5 bases for V and 2 bases for J; bases not matched to a gene: 8. The CDR3 runs to 16 residues. Germline lookup yields CDR1 LNHDA and CDR2 SQIVND (reference sequence).

This clonotype was found a few times. V and J are TRBV2 and TRBJ2-5, with D tentatively TRBD1 (5 bases). This CDR3 contains 13 residues. Trimming took off 2 bases at V and 5 bases at J, with 9 bases between the two ends. Germline CDR1 and CDR2: SNHLY and FYNNEI. The CDR3: CASSERGLETQYF. CDR3 DNA sequence: TGTGCCAGCAGTGAAAGGGGTTTGGAGACCCAGTACTTC.

V is TRBV14 and J is TRBJ2-3; 11 bases match TRBD2. Germline V CDR1 and CDR2: SGHDN, FVKESK. With 4 bases clipped from V and 7 bases from J, the junction kept 4 bases outside the gene matches. CDR3 length: 14 amino acids. CDR3: CASSLSGGVNTQYF. The CDR3, as DNA: TGTGCCAGCAGCCTTAGCGGGGGGGTGAATACGCAGTATTTT.

In its sample, this clonotype was seen a few times. The genes are TRBV27 and TRBJ2-7; D is ambiguous. The CDR3 consists of 13 residues. CDR1 and CDR2 (germline): MNHEY, SMNVEV (reference sequence). Trimming pared 5 bases from V and 0 bases from J, leaving 8 bases between. Here the CDR3 DNA reads TGTGCCAGCAGTGTGCGGAACTCCTACGAGCAGTACTTC. Translated, it gives CASSVRNSYEQYF.

The chain carries TRBV7-2 and TRBJ1-1; a weak D match, TRBD1 (5 bases). CDR1 and CDR2 (germline): SGHTA, FQGNSA. This CDR3 is 13 amino acids long. The V gene lost 1 base and the J gene lost 8 bases, with 11 bases spanning the gap. This CDR3 is CASSLVIQGEAFF. The CDR3 nucleotides are TGTGCCAGCAGCTTAGTTATCCAGGGAGAAGCTTTCTTT.

The sample holds many counts of this clonotype. The J gene is TRBJ2-3, the V gene TRBV6-5; 9 nucleotides line up with TRBD2. Germline values: CDR1 MNHEY, CDR2 SVGAGI. V trimming: 2 bases; J trimming: 3 bases; junction bases outside the gene matches: 3. The CDR3 sequence is 15 residues long. The CDR3 DNA sequence: TGTGCCAGCAGTTACGCGGGGGGGGGGACAGATACGCAGTATTTT. It translates to CASSYAGGGTDTQYF.

This clonotype was observed a few times. The CDR3 sequence: CASAHGGRGTDTQYF. The CDR3 nucleotides read TGTGCCAGCGCGCACGGGGGGCGCGGTACAGATACGCAGTATTTT. The chain carries TRBV27 and TRBJ2-3; perhaps TRBD2 as D (7 bases). Germline V gives CDR1 MNHEY, CDR2 SMNVEV (reference sequence). This CDR3 has 15 amino acids. Trimming removed 8 bases from V and 3 bases from J, with 18 bases in between.

In its sample, this clonotype was seen many times. The genes are TRBV4-2 and TRBJ2-7; 9 bases match TRBD2. Germline V lookup: CDR1 LGHNA, CDR2 YNFKEQ. This CDR3 contains 15 residues. The V gene end was trimmed by 5 bases and the J gene end by 5 bases; junction bases not matched to a gene: 10. CDR3 region: CASSSLGGRAHEQYF. The CDR3, as DNA: TGTGCCAGCAGCTCATTGGGCGGGAGGGCCCACGAGCAGTACTTC.

The CDR3: CASSYSGGTSSYEQFV. CDR3 DNA: TGTGCCAGCAGTTACTCTGGAGGGACCAGCTCCTACGAGCAGTTCGTC. This chain uses TRBV6-5 with TRBJ2-7; weak D call: TRBD2 (6 bases). The length of the CDR3 is 16 residues. The germline CDR1 and CDR2 sequences are MNHEY and SVGAGI.

This sequence joins TRBV7-2 and TRBJ1-2, with a weak D call TRBD1 (6 bases). Between the trimmed V and J ends, which lost 1 base and 6 bases, there was a span of 9 bases. This CDR3 spans 13 amino acids. Per germline, CDR1 SGHTA and CDR2 FQGNSA. The CDR3 bases are TGTGCCAGCAGCTTAGTGGGGGCCGATGGCTACACCTTC. Translation gives CASSLVGADGYTF.

This chain joins TRBV11-2 and TRBJ2-2; D tentatively reads TRBD1 or TRBD2 (6 bases each). Germline loops: CDR1 SGHAT, CDR2 FQNNGV. CDR3 length: 14 residues. With 5 bases removed from V and 9 bases from J, the gap between germline ends came to 16 bases. CDR3 coding DNA: TGTGCCAGCAGCGTTAACAGTGGGGGGCGGGAGCTGTTTTTT. As protein: CASSVNSGGRELFF.

This clonotype was seen at least ten times. The V call is TRBV4-1, the J call TRBJ2-7, with D tentatively TRBD2 (5 bases). The CDR3 contains 13 residues. Germline V gives CDR1 MGHRA, CDR2 YSYEKL. Trimming removed 4 bases from V and 2 bases from J, with 9 bases in between. This CDR3 is CASSPPGTYEQYF. The CDR3, as DNA: TGCGCCAGCAGCCCACCGGGGACCTACGAGCAGTACTTC.

The CDR3 nucleotides are TGTGCCAGCAGCCCCGGGACAGGGACTCGGCCCCAGCATTTT. It yields the protein CASSPGTGTRPQHF. The gene calls are TRBV5-5 and TRBJ1-5; 9 bases line up with TRBD1. The V gene's germline CDR1 is SGHKS and CDR2 YYEKEE (reference sequence). The CDR3 sequence is 14 residues long. V lost 4 bases, J lost 9 bases, and 8 bases stayed unmatched.

The chain uses TRBV9 and TRBJ2-5, with TRBD1 identical over 8 bases. Germline values: CDR1 SGDLS, CDR2 YYNGEE. This CDR3 has 15 amino acids. V gave up 1 base and J gave up 5 bases; unmatched junction bases: 7. The CDR3, as DNA: TGTGCCAGCAGCGTAAGTCAGGGGGCTCGTGAGACCCAGTACTTC. This encodes CASSVSQGARETQYF.

This clonotype has ten or more counts. The chain is built from TRBV3-1 and TRBJ1-1, with 7 bases fitting TRBD1. Germline V gene lookup returns CDR1 LGHDT and CDR2 YNNKEL (reference sequence). V gave up 4 bases and J gave up 4 bases; unmatched junction bases: 3. This CDR3 region has 13 residues. The CDR3 DNA reads TGTGCCAGCAGCCTTGGACAGGTCACTGAAGCTTTCTTT. Its translation: CASSLGQVTEAFF.